A selection of T cell receptor beta chains follows, all from one sample in a study of radiotherapy plus CTLA-4 blockade in lung cancer. TCRdb's table, derived via immunoSEQ multiplex PCR, lists solely in-frame clones and lacks some. Of over 70,000 clones detected, approximately 83% appear once; the ten largest clones hold around 2%. The sequenced sample was peripheral blood, obtained from a patient treated with radiotherapy plus ipilimumab. The receptors were sampled from a human donor with non-small cell lung cancer who had a partial response to radiotherapy plus ipilimumab. Each CDR3 is given with its conserved first and last residue. The D gene is left open where the match is weak. Expanded clones get a size class; other rows say once, few or many, or leave the size out.

v_call,d_call,j_call,clone_size,cdr3_aa,cdr3_nt
TRBV4-3,TRBD2,TRBJ2-1,NA,CASSQELAPLSYNEQFF,TGCGCCAGCAGCCAAGAACTAGCGCCGCTCTCCTACAATGAGCAGTTCTTC
TRBV9,NA,TRBJ2-2,NA,CASSAVGGELFF,TGTGCCAGCAGCGCGGTCGGCGGGGAGCTGTTTTTT
TRBV28,NA,TRBJ1-1,NA,CASSLSRGEGTEAFF,TGTGCCAGCAGTTTAAGTCGAGGGGAGGGCACTGAAGCTTTCTTT
TRBV2,NA,TRBJ2-1,NA,CASRYAAGPTSEQFF,TGTGCCAGCAGGTACGCGGCGGGCCCGACGAGTGAGCAGTTCTTC
TRBV28,TRBD2,TRBJ2-1,NA,CASSELAGGSYNEQFF,TGTGCCAGCAGTGAACTAGCGGGAGGGTCCTACAATGAGCAGTTCTTC
TRBV28,TRBD2,TRBJ2-3,NA,CASSLISTSGGGTQYF,TGTGCCAGCAGTTTAATATCGACTAGCGGCGGGGGTACGCAGTATTTT
TRBV6-1,TRBD1,TRBJ1-1,NA,CASRGTGSTTEAFF,TGTGCCAGCAGGGGGACAGGGAGCACCACTGAAGCTTTCTTT
TRBV18,NA,TRBJ1-6,NA,CASSPVDISYNSPLHF,TGTGCCAGCTCACCAGTGGACATTAGCTATAATTCACCCCTCCACTTT
TRBV5-4,TRBD1,TRBJ1-2,NA,CAKYYRDRPMDYTF,TGTGCCAAATACTACCGGGACAGACCTATGGACTACACCTTC
TRBV7-8,NA,TRBJ2-4,NA,CASSQYRVGATKNIQYF,TGTGCCAGCAGCCAGTACAGGGTAGGGGCGACGAAAAACATTCAGTACTTC
TRBV29-1,TRBD2,TRBJ2-1,few,CTSGKINEQFF,TGTACTAGCGGGAAGATCAATGAGCAGTTCTTC
TRBV28,NA,TRBJ2-7,once,CASSSTGTYTYEQYF,TGTGCCAGCAGTTCAACCGGGACTTACACCTACGAGCAGTACTTC
TRBV16,NA,TRBJ2-2,NA,CASSQGSSGELFF,TGTGCCAGCAGCCAAGGGAGTTCCGGGGAGCTGTTTTTT
TRBV7-9,NA,TRBJ1-1,NA,CASSQYGTEAFF,TGTGCCAGCAGCCAGTATGGCACTGAAGCTTTCTTT
TRBV19,NA,TRBJ1-4,NA,CASSMRDVGEKLFF,TGTGCCAGTAGTATGCGGGATGTGGGGGAAAAACTGTTTTTT
TRBV5-4,TRBD1,TRBJ1-2,NA,CASSLAGRQGSYGYTF,TGTGCCAGCAGCTTGGCCGGTAGACAGGGGAGTTATGGCTACACCTTC
TRBV7-6,NA,TRBJ2-3,NA,CASSAGLGRTDTQYF,TGTGCCAGCAGCGCGGGGCTAGGTCGCACAGATACGCAGTATTTT
TRBV5-1,NA,TRBJ2-7,NA,CASSLAVGYGGEQYF,TGCGCCAGCAGCTTGGCCGTGGGGTACGGGGGCGAGCAGTACTTC
TRBV28,NA,TRBJ2-3,NA,CASSLRGFRTDTQYF,TGTGCCAGCAGTTTAAGGGGCTTTCGCACAGATACGCAGTATTTT
TRBV25-1,NA,TRBJ2-5,few,CASSGDRRYQETQYF,TGTGCCAGCAGTGGCGACAGGAGGTACCAAGAGACCCAGTACTTC
TRBV2,TRBD2,TRBJ2-1,NA,CASKELAAYNEQFF,TGTGCCAGCAAAGAACTAGCGGCCTACAATGAGCAGTTCTTC
TRBV7-6,NA,TRBJ2-6,NA,CASSFAVSGANVLTF,TGTGCCAGCAGCTTCGCGGTGTCTGGGGCCAACGTCCTGACTTTC
TRBV5-1,NA,TRBJ1-2,once,CASSLEPGTNSYTF,TGCGCCAGCAGCTTGGAGCCTGGGACAAATAGCTACACCTTC
TRBV6-6,TRBD1,TRBJ1-1,once,CASSWTGPTEAFF,TGTGCCAGCAGTTGGACAGGGCCGACTGAAGCTTTCTTT
TRBV6-6,NA,TRBJ2-1,NA,CASSYPRPGADNEQFF,TGTGCCAGCAGTTACCCTCGGCCGGGAGCAGACAATGAGCAGTTCTTC
TRBV28,TRBD2,TRBJ2-4,few,CASSLVSGRGAAKNIQYF,TGTGCCAGCAGTTTAGTAAGCGGGAGAGGGGCGGCCAAAAACATTCAGTACTTC
TRBV10-2,TRBD2,TRBJ2-3,NA,CASSLAGGTDTQYF,TGCGCCAGCTCACTAGCGGGAGGCACAGATACGCAGTATTTT
TRBV28,TRBD2,TRBJ2-3,NA,CATAGEGGPKDTQYF,TGTGCCACAGCGGGGGAGGGAGGGCCTAAAGATACGCAGTATTTT
TRBV7-2,NA,TRBJ2-6,once,CASRFYSSGANVLTF,TGTGCCAGCAGGTTTTACTCCTCTGGGGCCAACGTCCTGACTTTC
TRBV11-3,NA,TRBJ2-1,NA,CASSLAGDINEQFF,TGTGCCAGCAGCTTAGCGGGAGACATCAATGAGCAGTTCTTC
TRBV9,TRBD2,TRBJ2-1,NA,CASSVDGRSYNEQFF,TGTGCCAGCAGCGTAGACGGGAGGTCCTACAATGAGCAGTTCTTC
TRBV10-3,NA,TRBJ1-1,NA,CAISLSETEAFF,TGTGCCATCAGTTTGTCGGAGACTGAAGCTTTCTTT
TRBV18,TRBD1,TRBJ2-5,NA,CASSPKAGGKTQYF,TGTGCCAGCTCACCCAAGGCAGGGGGAAAGACCCAGTACTTC